The present TCR beta chain was sequenced within a study of T cells in tuberculosis. In this sample, this clone turned up a few times. What it recognizes is unknown. Regarding time point: new active TB diagnosis, blood taken before or within 7 days of starting treatment. Confirmation came from sputum smear and/or culture positivity for M. tuberculosis. There are 13 residues in the CDR3. J gave up 2 bases and V 4 bases, and 3 bases lay outside the gene matches. CDR1 and CDR2 from the germline V gene are SGHNT and YYREEE (reference sequence). Generated by immunoSEQ multiplex PCR, the TCRdb table keeps only in-frame clones and is missing some. The sample includes about 34,000 clones, 91% of them seen just once. Points from the study as a whole: Using the GMM-specific repertoire gave around 87% accuracy versus over 60% with motifs.

Sequences were derived from PBMCs, sampled at tuberculosis diagnosis. The J gene is TRBJ2-7, the V gene TRBV5-4, with TRBD1 identical over 7 bases. The receptor's source is an adult with tuberculosis. The DNA for the CDR3 is TGTGCCAGCAGCCGACAGGGAACCTACGAGCAGTACGTC. As protein: CASSRQGTYEQYV.